Each of the 28 T cell receptor beta chains below was sequenced from the same sample in a study of blood T cells in healthy people across ages. Using a J-beta primer mix together with a sample-barcoded 5' primer, a second PCR was run for roughly 7 to 11 cycles. From the 5' RACE reads, TCRdb called clonotypes with MiXCR, one entry per CDR3 protein. The sample lists 550,000 to 700,000 distinct CDR3 sequences; 27% were seen once. Input material: blood. The source of these receptors is a woman in her seventies in good health.

The sample holds a few counts of this clonotype. V is TRBV7-2 and J is TRBJ2-5; 11 nucleotides line up with TRBD2. The V and J ends lost 4 bases and 7 bases, in that order; junction bases with no gene match: 17. The germline CDR1 and CDR2 sequences are SGHTA and FQGNSA. CDR3 length: 18 amino acids. As DNA, the CDR3 is TGTGCCAGCAGCTCCGAAGCTAGCGGGGGGACCGTGAAGGCGACCCAGTACTTC. It translates to CASSSEASGGTVKATQYF.

In its sample, this clonotype was seen a few times. The chain joins TRBV6-5 to TRBJ2-5; D is undetermined. V was pared by 5 bases and J by 1 base, with 14 bases between. The germline V gene has CDR1 MNHEY and CDR2 SVGAGI. There are 15 residues in the CDR3. The CDR3 bases are TGTGCCAGCAGTCAAAGCACCATGGGCCAAGAGACCCAGTACTTC. Translated: CASSQSTMGQETQYF.

For the CDR3, the DNA is TGTGCCAGCAGTGCCCGAACCGGGCAGGGGGGAAAAGGCATTCAGTACTTC. Residues: CASSARTGQGGKGIQYF. This chain uses TRBV6-1 with TRBJ2-4; D perhaps matches TRBD1 (7 bases). Germline V CDR1 and CDR2: MNHNS, SASEGT. This CDR3 is 17 amino acids long. V was pared by 4 bases and J by 9 bases, with 25 bases between.

CDR3 region: CASSWRTSEETQYF. The CDR3 region has the DNA TGCGCCAGCAGCTGGCGGACTAGCGAGGAGACCCAGTACTTC. The V gene is TRBV5-1, the J gene TRBJ2-5; 9 bases line up with TRBD2. The CDR3 loop spans 14 amino acids. Germline CDR1 and CDR2: SGHRS and YFSETQ. J gave up 5 bases and V 3 bases, and 5 bases lay outside the gene matches.

Only a few counts were recorded for this clonotype. This chain uses TRBV7-2 with TRBJ2-5, with 8 bases aligning to TRBD2. The J call may be mistaken, given a closer DNA end match to TRBJ2-1. The germline gives CDR1 SGHTA, CDR2 FQGNSA. The CDR3 spans 15 residues. The CDR3 reads CASSGSGALNNEQFF. In DNA, the CDR3 is TGTGCCAGCAGCGGTAGCGGGGCCCTGAACAATGAGCAGTTCTTC.

This clonotype was found once. The chain employs TRBV6-5 and TRBJ1-3, with 7 positions matching TRBD1. Losses at the gene ends were 3 bases for V and 0 bases for J; bases not matched to a gene: 5. Germline lookup yields CDR1 MNHEY and CDR2 SVGAGI. The CDR3 sequence is 16 residues long. CDR3 sequence reads: CASSYTGADSGNTIYF. CDR3 nucleotides: TGTGCCAGCAGTTATACAGGGGCCGACTCTGGAAACACCATATATTTT.

This chain links TRBV13 with TRBJ1-3; D remains ambiguous. The CDR3 spans 15 residues. The ends were cut back, 1 base at V and 0 bases at J, with 7 bases in the middle. Germline V gene sequence: CDR1 PRHDT, CDR2 FYEKMQ (reference sequence). CDR3 in DNA: TGTGCCAGCAGCTTAGCTCAGCTCTCTGGAAACACCATATATTTT. This encodes CASSLAQLSGNTIYF. The full variable domain, its missing parts supplied by reference TRBV13 and TRBJ1-3, is AAGVIQSPRHLIKEKRETATLKCYPIPRHDTVYWYQQGPGQDPQFLISFYEKMQSDKGSIPDRFSAQQFSDYHSELNMSSLELGDSALYFCASSLAQLSGNTIYFGEGSWLTVV.

The chain employs TRBV20-1 and TRBJ2-1; TRBD2 aligns across 8 bases. The CDR3 loop spans 14 amino acids. V gave up 3 bases and J gave up 8 bases; unmatched junction bases: 9. CDR1 and CDR2 (germline): DFQATT, SNEGSKA (reference sequence). This chain's CDR3 is CSARIAGSRDEQFF. CDR3 coding DNA: TGCAGTGCTAGGATAGCGGGGTCTAGAGATGAGCAGTTCTTC.

This rearrangement joins TRBV5-1 to TRBJ2-1; 13 nucleotides agree with TRBD2. This CDR3 comprises 17 residues. V was pared by 2 bases and J by 4 bases, with 6 bases of the junction left unmatched. Germline loops: CDR1 SGHRS, CDR2 YFSETQ. DNA for the CDR3: TGCGCCAGCAGCTTTGGACTAGCGGGGGTATATTACAATGAGCAGTTCTTC. Translation gives CASSFGLAGVYYNEQFF.

This clonotype was counted between two and nine times. This chain joins TRBV5-1 and TRBJ1-6, with 7 bases lining up with TRBD1. The CDR3 runs to 12 residues. V shed 7 bases and J 5 bases; nucleotides not matched to a gene: 0. Looked up from germline, CDR1 is SGHRS and CDR2 is YFSETQ. DNA for the CDR3: TGCGCCAGCGGGACAGATAATTCACCCCTCCACTTT. Translated: CASGTDNSPLHF. The variable domain in full, completed from reference TRBV5-1 and TRBJ1-6, reads KAGVTQTPRYLIKTRGQQVTLSCSPISGHRSVSWYQQTPGQGLQFLFEYFSETQRNKGNFPGRFSGRQFSNSRSEMNVSTLELGDSALYLCASGTDNSPLHFGNGTRLTVT.

The table lists this clonotype with many counts. The gene calls are TRBV20-1 and TRBJ2-7; no reliable D call. The CDR3 totals 14 residues. V was cut by 3 bases and J by 6 bases, with 18 bases left in between. Germline lookup yields CDR1 DFQATT and CDR2 SNEGSKA (reference sequence). The CDR3 loop is CSASKIALTGEQYF. The CDR3 DNA reads as TGCAGTGCTAGTAAAATTGCCCTCACGGGCGAGCAGTACTTC.

This clonotype was seen a handful of times. This chain uses TRBV10-3 with TRBJ1-2, with a weak D call TRBD1 (5 bases). The length of the CDR3 is 15 residues. In germline, CDR1 is ENHRY, CDR2 SYGVKD. V lost 2 bases and J 7 bases, leaving 17 bases between the germline ends. The CDR3 spells CAISEQGTTFSGYTF. The CDR3 DNA sequence: TGTGCCATCAGTGAGCAGGGAACAACGTTTAGTGGCTACACCTTC.

This clonotype showed up just a few times. CDR3 bases: TGTGCCAGCAGCCAGGGACAGGTGGTGACCTACGAGCAGTACTTC. This encodes CASSQGQVVTYEQYF. This chain uses TRBV7-8 with TRBJ2-7; 8 bases are a match to TRBD1. This CDR3 spans 15 amino acids. Germline CDR1 reads SGHVS; CDR2 reads FQNEAQ. The V segment lost 5 bases and the J segment 2 bases; nucleotides outside the gene matches: 8.

This clonotype was observed a few times. The chain joins TRBV12-3 or TRBV12-4 to TRBJ1-2; TRBD1 matches at 9 bases. There are 15 residues in the CDR3. V lost 5 bases, J lost 2 bases, and 6 bases stayed unmatched. In DNA form, the CDR3 reads TGTGCCAGCAGTGACCCGGGACAGGGAAACTATGGCTACACCTTC. The encoded protein is CASSDPGQGNYGYTF.

Points on this clonotype: A read error may produce the germline difference seen at one junction end. This sequence joins TRBV2 and TRBJ2-5; D remains unclear. This CDR3 contains 14 residues. Germline V gene lookup returns CDR1 SNHLY and CDR2 FYNNEI. The CDR3 region has the DNA TGTGCCAGCAGCGTTAAACGCGACTTAGAGGCCCAGTACTTC. It codes for CASSVKRDLEAQYF.

This clonotype was seen a handful of times. This chain links TRBV20-1 with TRBJ1-4; D is unresolved. This CDR3 has 10 amino acids. V dropped 3 bases and J dropped 8 bases, with 4 bases sitting between them. Germline lookup yields CDR1 DFQATT and CDR2 SNEGSKA (reference sequence). CDR3 sequence reads: CSARSEKLFF. CDR3 nucleotide sequence: TGCAGTGCTAGGAGCGAAAAACTGTTTTTT.

The chain is built from TRBV6-5 and TRBJ2-7; no clear D gene. V shed 4 bases and J shed 4 bases, with 8 bases lying between them. The germline CDR1 and CDR2 sequences are MNHEY and SVGAGI. This CDR3 has 12 residues. The CDR3 spells CASSSLQYEQYF. DNA for the CDR3: TGTGCCAGCAGTTCCCTACAGTACGAGCAGTACTTC.

This clonotype was detected a few times. This chain connects TRBV11-2 to TRBJ2-5, with D perhaps assigned TRBD1 or TRBD2 (5 bases each). The J call may be mistaken, given a closer DNA end match to TRBJ2-1. The CDR3 runs to 14 residues. CDR1 is SGHAT and CDR2 is FQNNGV in the germline V gene. DNA for the CDR3: TGTGCCAGCAGTTCACTTAGGGGACCCAATGAGCAGTTCTTC. Its protein is CASSSLRGPNEQFF.

The CDR3 DNA is TGTGCCACCCAGGACACCGGCACCTACGAGCAGTACTTC. It is translated as CATQDTGTYEQYF. The chain has TRBV24-1 and TRBJ2-5, with D perhaps matching TRBD1 (5 bases). The J call is doubtful: the DNA matches TRBJ2-7 better. CDR3 size: 13 residues. Per the germline V gene, CDR1 is KGHDR and CDR2 is SFDVKD.

The chain employs TRBV10-3 and TRBJ1-4, with TRBD1 identical over 9 bases. CDR3 size: 15 residues. The J segment lost 5 bases and the V segment lost 3 bases, leaving 4 bases of the junction unmatched. The germline V gene has CDR1 ENHRY and CDR2 SYGVKD. CDR3 DNA sequence: TGTGCCATCAGTGAACAGGGGGCTACAAATGAAAAACTGTTTTTT. This codes for CAISEQGATNEKLFF.

This clonotype has only one observation. This chain joins TRBV18 and TRBJ2-5; 16 nucleotides line up with TRBD2. The DNA end is a closer match to TRBJ2-1, so the J assignment may be wrong. CDR1 KGHSH and CDR2 LQKENI come from the germline V gene. This CDR3 has 17 amino acids. The CDR3 nucleotides read TGTGCCAGCTCACCCCCGGGACTAGCGGGGGGGGACAATGAGCAGTTCTTC. Its translation: CASSPPGLAGGDNEQFF.

The chain uses TRBV14 and TRBJ1-2; tentative D call: TRBD1 (5 bases). CDR1 and CDR2 (germline): SGHDN, FVKESK. The germline V and J ends were trimmed by 3 bases and 2 bases, with 7 bases remaining between them. The CDR3 sequence is 13 residues long. The CDR3 reads CASSHTGNYGYTF. CDR3 DNA sequence: TGTGCCAGCAGCCATACAGGAAACTATGGCTACACCTTC.

The chain joins TRBV29-1 to TRBJ2-4; D is uncertain. The CDR3 totals 11 residues. CDR1 is SQVTM and CDR2 is ANQGSEA in the germline V gene. V dropped 7 bases and J dropped 10 bases, with 14 bases sitting between them. CDR3 nucleotide sequence: TGCAGCGCTTACGACGGAGATATTCAGTACTTC. Translation: CSAYDGDIQYF.

The J gene is TRBJ2-2, the V gene TRBV12-3 or TRBV12-4; D possibly corresponds to TRBD1 (6 bases). Trimming stripped 3 bases from V and 3 bases from J, with 8 bases between. This CDR3 comprises 14 residues. The CDR3 loop is CASSFRTDTGELFF. The CDR3 bases are TGTGCCAGCAGTTTCAGGACAGACACCGGGGAGCTGTTTTTT.

This clonotype was observed a handful of times. This chain connects TRBV4-3 to TRBJ2-1, with D perhaps TRBD1 (5 bases). This CDR3 has 16 amino acids. The germline V gene encodes CDR1 LGHNA and CDR2 YSLEER. V was clipped by 0 bases and J by 3 bases, with 12 bases between them. The CDR3 region has the DNA TGCGCCAGCAGCCAAGAAAGTATCCAGGGCTACAATGAGCAGTTCTTC. Translated: CASSQESIQGYNEQFF.

This clonotype was observed many times. V and J are TRBV5-1 and TRBJ2-5; D is unresolved. This CDR3 spans 15 amino acids. Germline V gene lookup returns CDR1 SGHRS and CDR2 YFSETQ. With 0 bases removed from V and 3 bases from J, the gap between germline ends came to 12 bases. The chain's CDR3 is CASSLGRGAEETQYF. In nucleotides, the CDR3 is TGCGCCAGCAGCTTGGGGCGAGGTGCTGAAGAGACCCAGTACTTC.

This clonotype turned up a few times. The J gene is TRBJ2-5, the V gene TRBV5-1, with 8 bases that match TRBD2. The end of the DNA fits TRBJ2-7 better, so the J call may be wrong. CDR1 and CDR2 from the germline V gene are SGHRS and YFSETQ. This CDR3 spans 16 amino acids. CDR3 amino acids: CASSLQSRGGLHEQYF. The CDR3, as DNA: TGCGCCAGCAGCTTGCAATCCCGGGGGGGGCTGCACGAGCAGTACTTC.

The sample holds a few counts of this clonotype. The chain is built from TRBV27 and TRBJ1-3; no clear D gene. This CDR3 has 15 residues. Germline V gene sequence: CDR1 MNHEY, CDR2 SMNVEV (reference sequence). With 5 bases removed from V and 4 bases from J, the gap between germline ends came to 15 bases. The CDR3 bases are TGTGCCAGCAGTCTTGGACCAGAGGCGGGAAACACCATATATTTT. Amino acid sequence: CASSLGPEAGNTIYF.